The 19 T cell receptor beta chains reported below all come from one sample, sequenced in a study of cytomegalovirus exposure and HLA in healthy donors. Primers: 60 Vbeta forward and 13 Jbeta reverse. Clones were read by immunoSEQ multiplex PCR, and TCRdb kept only the in-frame ones, dropping some. This sample has some 130,000 clones, with around three quarters found just once. Source material: PBMCs. The receptors derive from a man aged 40-49 years in good health and CMV-seropositive.

The chain combines TRBV12-5 with TRBJ2-4; tentative D call: TRBD2 (6 bases). The germline CDR1 and CDR2 sequences are LGHNT and FRNRAP. The CDR3 is 16 residues long. V dropped 0 bases and J dropped 6 bases, with 15 bases sitting between them. The CDR3 sequence: CASGLVVTGEGNIQYF. As DNA, the CDR3 is TGTGCTAGTGGTTTGGTCGTGACGGGAGAGGGAAACATTCAGTACTTC.

The chain combines TRBV11-2 with TRBJ2-3, with D unresolved. CDR3 length: 14 amino acids. Germline CDR1 and CDR2: SGHAT and FQNNGV. Trimming stripped 4 bases from V and 5 bases from J, with 13 bases between. The CDR3 here is CASSSSPELDTQYF. DNA for the CDR3: TGTGCCAGCAGCTCGTCCCCGGAGTTAGATACGCAGTATTTT.

This clone was seen a few times. The chain is built from TRBV9 and TRBJ1-3; TRBD1 agrees at 10 bases. Germline lookup yields CDR1 SGDLS and CDR2 YYNGEE. J gave up 7 bases and V 0 bases, and 4 bases lay outside the gene matches. CDR3 size: 15 residues. CDR3 in DNA: TGTGCCAGCAGCGTAGGGACAGGGGGTGGCAACACCATATATTTT. This translates into CASSVGTGGGNTIYF.

The gene calls are TRBV6-5 and TRBJ2-7; TRBD2 matches at 9 bases. The CDR3 spans 15 residues. The V gene end was trimmed by 6 bases and the J gene end by 2 bases; junction bases not matched to a gene: 8. CDR1 and CDR2 (germline): MNHEY, SVGAGI. This chain's CDR3 is CASRPRSGGAYEQYF. Here the CDR3 DNA reads TGTGCCAGCAGGCCCCGTAGCGGGGGAGCCTACGAGCAGTACTTC.

V is TRBV7-2 and J is TRBJ2-1; TRBD2 agrees at 10 bases. Germline-derived CDR1 and CDR2 are SGHTA and FQGNSA. The CDR3 covers 16 residues. V was clipped by 5 bases and J by 3 bases; unmatched bases: 7. CDR3 sequence: CASSPLAGAIYNEQFF. The CDR3 DNA follows: TGTGCCAGCAGCCCCCTAGCGGGGGCGATCTACAATGAGCAGTTCTTC.

This chain joins TRBV7-2 and TRBJ2-7; 10 positions match TRBD2. The CDR3 has 14 amino acids. The V segment lost 3 bases and the J segment 3 bases; nucleotides outside the gene matches: 2. Per germline, CDR1 SGHTA and CDR2 FQGNSA. CDR3 in amino acids: CASSFRTSGYEQYF. In DNA, the CDR3 is TGTGCCAGCAGCTTCAGGACTAGCGGCTACGAGCAGTACTTC.

The V gene is TRBV5-4, the J gene TRBJ1-1, with D possibly matching TRBD1 (5 bases). Germline lookup yields CDR1 SGHNT and CDR2 YYREEE (reference sequence). Trimming removed 0 bases at V and 1 base at J, with 7 bases between. CDR3 length: 14 residues. The CDR3 DNA reads as TGTGCCAGCAGCTTGGACAGGACGAACACTGAAGCTTTCTTT. The encoded protein is CASSLDRTNTEAFF.

This clone was seen a handful of times. The chain recombines TRBV6-1 with TRBJ2-7, with 7 bases that match TRBD1. After removal of 1 base from V and 0 bases from J, the junction contained 3 bases not matched to a gene. The germline gives CDR1 MNHNS, CDR2 SASEGT. The CDR3 runs 15 residues. The CDR3 sequence is CASSEGQGVSYEQYF. The CDR3 nucleotides are TGTGCCAGCAGTGAAGGCCAGGGGGTCTCCTACGAGCAGTACTTC.

The chain employs TRBV7-2 and TRBJ1-5, with 8 bases identical to TRBD1. V shed 0 bases and J 7 bases; nucleotides not matched to a gene: 8. This CDR3 is built from 16 residues. Germline CDR1 and CDR2: SGHTA and FQGNSA. The CDR3 reads CASSLASAGGGQPQHF. The DNA for the CDR3 is TGTGCCAGCAGCTTAGCGTCGGCAGGGGGCGGGCAGCCCCAGCATTTT. Filled out from reference TRBV7-2 and TRBJ1-5, the complete variable domain reads GAGVSQSPSNKVTEKGKDVELRCDPISGHTALYWYRQSLGQGLEFLIYFQGNSAPDKSGLPSDRFSAERTGGSVSTLTIQRTQQEDSAVYLCASSLASAGGGQPQHFGDGTRLSIL.

CDR3 region: CASSPRDRGFYEQYF. The CDR3 DNA follows: TGTGCCAGCAGTCCCCGGGACAGGGGATTCTACGAGCAGTACTTC. This chain joins TRBV28 and TRBJ2-7, with 10 positions matching TRBD1. CDR3 length equals 15 residues. V trimming: 5 bases; J trimming: 3 bases; junction bases outside the gene matches: 7. The germline CDR1 and CDR2 sequences are MDHEN and SYDVKM.

For the CDR3, the DNA is TGTGCCAGCAGCTCCGGACTACGCCAAGAGACCCAGTACTTC. Residues: CASSSGLRQETQYF. The V and J genes are TRBV5-4 and TRBJ2-5, with a possible D match to TRBD2 (6 bases). Trimming cost V 3 bases and J 1 base, with 10 bases left between them. Looked up from germline, CDR1 is SGHNT and CDR2 is YYREEE (reference sequence). The CDR3 length is 14 residues. The variable domain in full, with the rest retrieved from reference TRBV5-4 and TRBJ2-5, is ETGVTQSPTHLIKTRGQQVTLRCSSQSGHNTVSWYQQALGQGPQFIFQYYREEENGRGNFPPRFSGLQFPNYSSELNVNALELDDSALYLCASSSGLRQETQYFGPGTRLLVL.

The chain combines TRBV30 with TRBJ2-1; 9 positions match TRBD2. J lost 10 bases, V lost 7 bases, and 17 bases had no gene match. This CDR3 spans 15 amino acids. CDR1 is GTSNPN and CDR2 is SVGIG in the germline V gene (reference sequence). The CDR3 here is CASTLAGSLLWEQFF. The CDR3 DNA reads as TGTGCCTCCACCCTAGCGGGATCCTTGTTATGGGAGCAGTTCTTC.

The gene calls are TRBV7-3 and TRBJ1-1, with D possibly matching TRBD1 (5 bases). Germline V lookup: CDR1 SGHTA, CDR2 FQGTGA. This CDR3 is 14 amino acids long. V was clipped by 5 bases and J by 4 bases, with 14 bases between them. CDR3 loop: CASSKLGGTTEAFF. The CDR3 DNA sequence: TGTGCCAGCAGCAAACTGGGAGGGACCACTGAAGCTTTCTTT.

The chain combines TRBV27 with TRBJ1-2, with 9 nucleotides matching TRBD1. V lost 3 bases to trimming and J lost 0 bases; unmatched junction nucleotides: 14. The CDR3 is 19 amino acids. Germline CDR1 and CDR2: MNHEY and SMNVEV (reference sequence). Written as DNA, the CDR3 is TGTGCCAGCAGTTTTTCTATTTCCGGGACAGGGCTCGCTAACTATGGCTACACCTTC. Translating it yields CASSFSISGTGLANYGYTF.

The chain employs TRBV19 and TRBJ2-2; 8 bases fit TRBD1. This CDR3 has 17 residues. Germline V gene sequence: CDR1 LNHDA, CDR2 SQIVND (reference sequence). Losses at the gene ends were 6 bases for V and 2 bases for J; bases not matched to a gene: 11. CDR3 sequence reads: CASSGYQGASNTGELFF. CDR3 nucleotides: TGTGCCAGTAGCGGTTACCAGGGGGCATCAAACACCGGGGAGCTGTTTTTT.

V is TRBV18 and J is TRBJ1-1, with no clear D. Germline CDR1 is KGHSH and CDR2 is LQKENI. This CDR3 contains 12 residues. V was trimmed by 2 bases and J by 5 bases, leaving 6 bases between them. As DNA, the CDR3 is TGTGCCAGCTCACCAACCAGAACTGAAGCTTTCTTT. Translation gives CASSPTRTEAFF. Based on the CDR3 plus reference TRBV18 and TRBJ1-1, the full variable domain is NAGVMQNPRHLVRRRGQEARLRCSPMKGHSHVYWYRQLPEEGLKFMVYLQKENIIDESGMPKERFSAEFPKEGPSILRIQQVVRGDSAAYFCASSPTRTEAFFGQGTRLTVV.

This clone was recorded once. The chain has TRBV19 and TRBJ1-6, with D perhaps matching TRBD1 (5 bases). Trimming removed 10 bases at V and 7 bases at J, with 14 bases between. Germline V CDR1 and CDR2: LNHDA, SQIVND (reference sequence). CDR3 length equals 13 residues. CDR3 coding DNA: TGTGCCACCGCCACAGGAACAAATTCACCCCTCCACTTT. Protein: CATATGTNSPLHF.

The rearrangement joins TRBV7-6 to TRBJ1-1; D uncertain. This CDR3 comprises 13 residues. The germline CDR1 and CDR2 sequences are SGHVS and FNYEAQ. Trimming left V 2 bases short and J 2 bases short, with 6 bases between. CDR3 sequence (DNA): TGTGCCAGCAGCTTACTTGTAAACACTGAAGCTTTCTTT. It is translated as CASSLLVNTEAFF.

The chain employs TRBV9 and TRBJ1-1; D gene ambiguous. CDR3 length equals 15 residues. The germline V gene encodes CDR1 SGDLS and CDR2 YYNGEE. V was pared by 0 bases and J by 2 bases, with 11 bases between. The CDR3 DNA follows: TGTGCCAGCAGCGTAGCTCGGGGTCTCAACACTGAAGCTTTCTTT. The encoded protein is CASSVARGLNTEAFF.